This T cell receptor beta chain was retrieved from a study of cytomegalovirus exposure and HLA in healthy donors. Findings of the study overall: Highly shared variants forming one cluster were likely a sequencing artifact. In vitro assays verified that three CMV-associated chains recognized CMV antigens specifically.

About this clone: The antigen is not known.

The primer mix had 60 Vbeta and 13 Jbeta primers. Methods used by the authors: An analysis that came later counted 80 million or so unique TCR beta chains, 10 million to 12 million shared. The table came from immunoSEQ multiplex PCR; TCRdb's copy has only in-frame clones and leaves some out. That table supplies the V and J calls and clone size; D and trimming were determined from the DNA. The sample lists 210,000 or so clones; approximately 88% were seen once. Sequencing input: PBMCs. The sequence was obtained from a boy between 2 and 15 years old in good health and CMV-seronegative.

Here the CDR3 reads CASSEAGVTEKLFF. The CDR3 region has the DNA TGTGCCAGCAGTGAAGCAGGGGTGACGGAAAAACTGTTTTTT. V usage is TRBV25-1 and J usage is TRBJ1-4, with TRBD1 as a possible D gene (6 bases). Deletions cut 2 bases from V and 8 bases from J, with 12 bases between. The CDR3 covers 14 residues. The germline CDR1 and CDR2 sequences are MGHDK and SYGVNS.